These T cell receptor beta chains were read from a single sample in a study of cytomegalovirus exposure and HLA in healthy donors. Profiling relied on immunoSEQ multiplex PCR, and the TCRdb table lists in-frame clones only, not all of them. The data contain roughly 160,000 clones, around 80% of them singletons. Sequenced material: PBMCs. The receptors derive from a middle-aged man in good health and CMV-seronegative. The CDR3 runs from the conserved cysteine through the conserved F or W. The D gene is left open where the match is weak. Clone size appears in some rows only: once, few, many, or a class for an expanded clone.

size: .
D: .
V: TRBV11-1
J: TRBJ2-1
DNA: TGTGCCAGCAGTCTAGATCTCAATGAGCAGTTCTTC
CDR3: CASSLDLNEQFF

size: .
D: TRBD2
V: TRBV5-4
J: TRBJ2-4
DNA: TGTGCCAGCAGCTTACCCGCGGGGGGCAAAAACAGTCAGTACTTC
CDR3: CASSLPAGGKNSQYF

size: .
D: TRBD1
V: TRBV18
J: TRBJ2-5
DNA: TGTGCCAGCTCACCACCGGGAGGACAGGGGCGGGTATCGGAAGAGACCCAGTACTTC
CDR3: CASSPPGGQGRVSEETQYF

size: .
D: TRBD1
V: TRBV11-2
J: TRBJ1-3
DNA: TGTGCCAGCAGCTTGGGACAGCCGGGAAACACCATATATTTT
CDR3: CASSLGQPGNTIYF

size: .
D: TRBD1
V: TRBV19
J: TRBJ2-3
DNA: TGTGCCAGTAGTAGACCGGGACAGGGCACAGATACGCAGTATTTT
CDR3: CASSRPGQGTDTQYF

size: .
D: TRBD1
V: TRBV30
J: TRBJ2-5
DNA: TGTGCCTGGAGTGTCCCGACAGGGCTCCAAGAGACCCAGTACTTC
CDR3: CAWSVPTGLQETQYF

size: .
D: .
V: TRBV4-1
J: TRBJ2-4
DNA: TGCGCCAGCAGCCAAGACGCTAGAATGAATATTCAGTACTTC
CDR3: CASSQDARMNIQYF

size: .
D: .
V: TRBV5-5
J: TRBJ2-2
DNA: TGTGCCAGCAGCTCCGGGACTTATAACACCGGGGAGCTGTTTTTT
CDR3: CASSSGTYNTGELFF

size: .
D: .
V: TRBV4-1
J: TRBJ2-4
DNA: TGCGCCAGCAGCCCCCAGACATCCCTAGCCAAAAACATTCAGTACTTC
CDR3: CASSPQTSLAKNIQYF

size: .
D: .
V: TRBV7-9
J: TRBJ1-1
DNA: TGTGCCAGCAGCAGCAGGGCTGGAACTGAAGCTTTCTTT
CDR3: CASSSRAGTEAFF

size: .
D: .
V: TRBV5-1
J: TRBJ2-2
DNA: TGCGCCAGCAGCTTAACGGTAGAACCCACCGGGGAGCTGTTTTTT
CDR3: CASSLTVEPTGELFF

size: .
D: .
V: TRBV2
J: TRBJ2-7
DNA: TGTGCCAGCAGCGCCGGTGCCTCCTACGAGCAGTACTTC
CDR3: CASSAGASYEQYF

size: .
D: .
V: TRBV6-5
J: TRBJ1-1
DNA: TGTGCCAGCAGTTCTACAGGGCCCAACACTGAAGCTTTCTTT
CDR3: CASSSTGPNTEAFF

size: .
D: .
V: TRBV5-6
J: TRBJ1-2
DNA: TGTGCCAGCAGCTCGATGGACAGCTACTATGGCTACACCTTC
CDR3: CASSSMDSYYGYTF

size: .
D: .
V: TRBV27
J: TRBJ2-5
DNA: TGTGCCAGCATCTCCCGGGACACAAAAGAGACCCAGTACTTC
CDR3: CASISRDTKETQYF

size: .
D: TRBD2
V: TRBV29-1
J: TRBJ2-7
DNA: TGCAGCGTAGCCCCGGGAGGCTCCTACGAGCAGTACTTC
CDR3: CSVAPGGSYEQYF

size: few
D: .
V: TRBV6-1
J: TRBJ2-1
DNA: TGTGCCAGCAGGCTTGGACAAAGCTCCTACAATGAGCAGTTCTTC
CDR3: CASRLGQSSYNEQFF

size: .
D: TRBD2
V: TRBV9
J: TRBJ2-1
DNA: TGTGCCAGCAGCGTAGTAGGAGGCGGGAGCGTGAATGAGCAGTTCTTC
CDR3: CASSVVGGGSVNEQFF

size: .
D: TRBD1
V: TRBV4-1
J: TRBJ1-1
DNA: TGCGCCAGCAGCCAGGAGACAGGGAGACTTACTGAAGCTTTCTTT
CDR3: CASSQETGRLTEAFF

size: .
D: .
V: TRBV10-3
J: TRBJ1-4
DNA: TGTGCCATCAGTGAGTCCCCAGACAGAGGTAATGAAAAACTGTTTTTT
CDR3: CAISESPDRGNEKLFF

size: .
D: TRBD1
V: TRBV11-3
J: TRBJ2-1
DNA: TGTGCCAGCAGCCAGGGGGCCAACAATGAGCAGTTCTTC
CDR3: CASSQGANNEQFF

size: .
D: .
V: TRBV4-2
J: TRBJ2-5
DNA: TGTGCCAGCAGCCAAGATTACACAGGGCAAGAGACCCAGTACTTC
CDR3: CASSQDYTGQETQYF

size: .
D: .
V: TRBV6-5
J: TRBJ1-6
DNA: TGTGCCAGCAGTTATGGAGCAGGGATGAATTCACCCCTCCACTTT
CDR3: CASSYGAGMNSPLHF

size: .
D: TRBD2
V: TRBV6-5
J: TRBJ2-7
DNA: TGTGCCAGCAGTTACTCGATTAGCGGGTCCTACGAGCAGTACTTC
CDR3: CASSYSISGSYEQYF

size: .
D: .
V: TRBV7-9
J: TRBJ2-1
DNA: TGTGCCAGCAGCTCCCCTCAGGGTACTGAGCAGTTCTTC
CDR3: CASSSPQGTEQFF

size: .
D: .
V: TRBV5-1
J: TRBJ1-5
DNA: TGCGCCAGCAGCTTGAGCGGCAATCAGCCCCAGCATTTT
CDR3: CASSLSGNQPQHF

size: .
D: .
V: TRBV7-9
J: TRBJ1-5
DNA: TGTGCCAGCAGCTTAGGGGAGGGGGGCAATCAGCCCCAGCATTTT
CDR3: CASSLGEGGNQPQHF

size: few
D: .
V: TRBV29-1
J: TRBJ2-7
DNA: TGCAGCGCGGTTACTGGGCTCTCCTACGAGCAGTACTTC
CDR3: CSAVTGLSYEQYF

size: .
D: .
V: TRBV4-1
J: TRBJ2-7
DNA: TGCGCCAGCAGCCAAGATCCCCGACAGGTCGCTGGCTACGAGCAGTACTTC
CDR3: CASSQDPRQVAGYEQYF

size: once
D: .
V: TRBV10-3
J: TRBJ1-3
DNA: TGTGCCATCAGTGGCAAAAGCGGGAACACCATATATTTT
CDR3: CAISGKSGNTIYF

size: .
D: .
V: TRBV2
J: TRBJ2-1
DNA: TGTGCCAGCATCGGCCTGCGGAATGAGCAGTTCTTC
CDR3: CASIGLRNEQFF

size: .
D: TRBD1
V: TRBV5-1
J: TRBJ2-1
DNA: TGCGCCAGCAGCTTGGGGCCCGGGACAGGGGACAATGAGCAGTTCTTC
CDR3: CASSLGPGTGDNEQFF

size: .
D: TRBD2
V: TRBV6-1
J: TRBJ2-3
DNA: TGTGCCAGCAGTGAAGGACTAGCGGGAGGTGCAGATACGCAGTATTTT
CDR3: CASSEGLAGGADTQYF

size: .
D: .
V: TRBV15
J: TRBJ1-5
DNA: TGTGCCACCAGCAGAGATCGCCCCACCGGTACTACGTATAGCAATCAGCCCCAGCATTTT
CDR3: CATSRDRPTGTTYSNQPQHF

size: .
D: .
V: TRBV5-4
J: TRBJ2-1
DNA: TGTGCCAGCAGCTTTCGACTAGGGGACAATGAGCAGTTCTTC
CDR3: CASSFRLGDNEQFF

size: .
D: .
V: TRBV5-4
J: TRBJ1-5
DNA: TGTGCCAGCAGCTTGGTGGGCCTCCATCGGCCCCAGCATTTT
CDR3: CASSLVGLHRPQHF

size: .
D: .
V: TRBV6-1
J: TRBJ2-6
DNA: TGTGCCAGCAGTGAGGCGGGGTTCTCTGGGGCCAACGGCCTGACTTTC
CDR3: CASSEAGFSGANGLTF

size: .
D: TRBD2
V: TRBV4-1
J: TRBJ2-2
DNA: TGCGCCAGCAGCCTTGTGACTAGCGGCTCCACCGGGGAGCTGTTTTTT
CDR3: CASSLVTSGSTGELFF

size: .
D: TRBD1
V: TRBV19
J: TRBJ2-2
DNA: TGTGCCAGTAGTAGCCCGGGGACAGGGAGAACCGGGGAGCTGTTTTTT
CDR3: CASSSPGTGRTGELFF

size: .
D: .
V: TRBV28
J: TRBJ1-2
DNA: TGTGCCAGCAGTTTCGGACAGACAGGTGTCTATGGCTACACCTTC
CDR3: CASSFGQTGVYGYTF

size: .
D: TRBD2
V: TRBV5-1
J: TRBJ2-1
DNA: TGCGCCAGCAGGGAGAGTGGTAGCGGGACCAATGAGCAGTTCTTC
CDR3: CASRESGSGTNEQFF

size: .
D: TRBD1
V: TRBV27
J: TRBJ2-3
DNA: TGTGCCAGCAGTCAGGGACAGTCACTGTATACGCAGTATTTT
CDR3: CASSQGQSLYTQYF

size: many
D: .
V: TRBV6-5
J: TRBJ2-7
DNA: TGTGCCAGCAGTACGCAGGGCTTCTCCTACGAGCAGTACTTC
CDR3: CASSTQGFSYEQYF

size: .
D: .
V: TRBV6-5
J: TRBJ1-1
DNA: TGTGCCAGCACTCCAGGGCAGGGTAGGACTGAAGCTTTCTTT
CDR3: CASTPGQGRTEAFF

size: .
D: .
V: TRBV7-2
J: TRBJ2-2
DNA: TGTGCCAGCAGCCCACAGGTCCCAGCGAACACCGGGGAGCTGTTTTTT
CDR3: CASSPQVPANTGELFF

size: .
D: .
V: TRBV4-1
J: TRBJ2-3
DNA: TGCGCCAGCAGCCAAGGCGAGACAGGTAGCACAGATACGCAGTATTTT
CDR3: CASSQGETGSTDTQYF